The present T cell receptor (beta chain) was sequenced within a study of control samples from healthy donors and cancer patients. The CDR3 runs to 17 residues. Germline lookup yields CDR1 LNHDA and CDR2 SQIVND (reference sequence). V trimming: 7 bases; J trimming: 3 bases; junction bases outside the gene matches: 15. Libraries were prepared by immunoSEQ multiplex PCR; TCRdb keeps only in-frame clonotypes and omits some of them. The sample consists of 160,000 or so clones, approximately 93% of them appearing once. This receptor was taken from a man aged 50-59 years in good health. Sequences were obtained from blood. The rearrangement links TRBV19 to TRBJ2-3, with TRBD1 identical over 8 bases. CDR3 in amino acids: CASTQRTGGRGTDTQYF. Written as DNA, the CDR3 is TGTGCCAGTACCCAAAGAACAGGGGGAAGGGGGACAGATACGCAGTATTTT.